The rows below give T cell receptor beta chains drawn from one sample of a study of blood T cell repertoires in COVID-19. The table came from immunoSEQ multiplex PCR; TCRdb's copy has only in-frame clones and leaves some out. The sample holds fewer than 250,000 clones, about 86% seen once. The sequenced material came from peripheral blood. These receptors came from a woman aged 50 to 60 with acute or convalescent COVID-19. CDR3s include the opening cysteine and the closing phenylalanine or tryptophan. The D gene is left open where the match is weak. Only part of the rows carry a size: once, few, many, or a class if the clone is expanded.

J: TRBJ2-7
V: TRBV28
size: .
D: TRBD2
DNA: TGTGCCAGCAGCCCACTAGCGGACGACAACGAGCAGTACTTC
CDR3: CASSPLADDNEQYF

J: TRBJ2-5
V: TRBV3-1/TRBV3-2
size: once
D: TRBD2
DNA: TGTGCCAGCAGCCAGCGGACTAGCGGGAGCGAGACCCAGTACTTC
CDR3: CASSQRTSGSETQYF

J: TRBJ2-7
V: TRBV7-2
size: .
D: TRBD2
DNA: TGTGCCAGCAGCTCCCGCGGGAGGCAGCAGTACTTC
CDR3: CASSSRGRQQYF

J: TRBJ1-3
V: TRBV6-4
size: .
D: .
DNA: TGTGCCAGCAGTGACCAGCGGGAGGGGCGGCGCTCTGGAAACACCATATATTTT
CDR3: CASSDQREGRRSGNTIYF

J: TRBJ2-1
V: TRBV5-6
size: .
D: .
DNA: TGTGCCAGCAGCTCTAATTACAATGAGCAGTTCTTC
CDR3: CASSSNYNEQFF

J: TRBJ2-2
V: TRBV11-3
size: .
D: TRBD1
DNA: TGTGCCAGCAGCTATGTACAGGGGGGCGGCGTCGGGGAGCTGTTTTTT
CDR3: CASSYVQGGGVGELFF

J: TRBJ2-1
V: TRBV3-1/TRBV3-2
size: .
D: .
DNA: TGTGCCAGCAGCCAAGGAGGCTTTTACAATGAGCAGTTCTTC
CDR3: CASSQGGFYNEQFF

J: TRBJ1-5
V: TRBV11-2
size: .
D: .
DNA: TGTGCCAGCAGCCCGAGGCCTGATGACAATCAGCCCCAGCATTTT
CDR3: CASSPRPDDNQPQHF

J: TRBJ1-5
V: TRBV12-5
size: .
D: .
DNA: TGTGCTAGTGGTTCCTCCCGGCGGGGAGGTAATCAGCCCCAGCATTTT
CDR3: CASGSSRRGGNQPQHF

J: TRBJ1-2
V: TRBV28
size: .
D: .
DNA: TGTGCCAGCAGTTTATCGGCGGGGGCCCTCTATGGCTACACCTTC
CDR3: CASSLSAGALYGYTF

J: TRBJ2-7
V: TRBV11-1
size: .
D: .
DNA: TGTGCCCGAGGAGTACGGTACTTC
CDR3: CARGVRYF

J: TRBJ1-5
V: TRBV12-3/TRBV12-4
size: .
D: .
DNA: TGTGCCAGCAGTTCGGCGACTAATCAGCCCCAGCATTTT
CDR3: CASSSATNQPQHF

J: TRBJ2-1
V: TRBV14
size: few
D: .
DNA: TGTGCCAGCAGCCAAGTATTGTACGGGAGCATGGGCAGTGAGCAGTTCTTC
CDR3: CASSQVLYGSMGSEQFF

J: TRBJ1-4
V: TRBV27
size: .
D: TRBD1
DNA: TGTGCCAGCAGTCCTCAATCCGGGACAGGGTCCCCCTCTAATGAAAAACTGTTTTTT
CDR3: CASSPQSGTGSPSNEKLFF

J: TRBJ1-1
V: TRBV5-8
size: .
D: .
DNA: TGTGCCAGCAGCTTAAGGGCAGGGGTTAGGAACACTGAAGCTTTCTTT
CDR3: CASSLRAGVRNTEAFF

J: TRBJ2-3
V: TRBV11-3
size: .
D: TRBD2
DNA: TGTGCCAGCGGGAGGGACCCAGATACGCAGTATTTT
CDR3: CASGRDPDTQYF

J: TRBJ2-1
V: TRBV2
size: .
D: TRBD2
DNA: TGTGCCAGCAGATTACTAGCGGGGATGGGCAATGAGCAGTTCTTC
CDR3: CASRLLAGMGNEQFF

J: TRBJ2-1
V: TRBV11-3
size: .
D: .
DNA: TGTGCCAGCAGCCCGGGAACAAGGAGCTCCTACAATGAGCAGTTCTTC
CDR3: CASSPGTRSSYNEQFF

J: TRBJ2-6
V: TRBV5-4
size: .
D: TRBD1
DNA: TGTGCCAGCAGCTCTGGGACAGAACGGGCTGGGGCCAACGTCCTGACTTTC
CDR3: CASSSGTERAGANVLTF

J: TRBJ2-3
V: TRBV24-1
size: .
D: TRBD2
DNA: TGTGCCACCAGTGATTTTACCGCGGGGGGCACAGATACGCAGTATTTT
CDR3: CATSDFTAGGTDTQYF

J: TRBJ2-7
V: TRBV7-2
size: .
D: .
DNA: TGTGCCAGCAGTACCGACCTTACTACCCTCGAGCAGTACTTC
CDR3: CASSTDLTTLEQYF

J: TRBJ2-7
V: TRBV19
size: .
D: TRBD1
DNA: TGTGCCAGTAGTACCGGACAGGAGAGCCACGAGCAGTACTTC
CDR3: CASSTGQESHEQYF

J: TRBJ1-6
V: TRBV27
size: .
D: TRBD1
DNA: TGTGCCAGCAGTAGGACAGGGGGGAATTCACCCCTCCACTTT
CDR3: CASSRTGGNSPLHF

J: TRBJ2-7
V: TRBV28
size: .
D: .
DNA: TGTGCCAGCAGTTCCCCAAGGGAGGCCTACGAGCAGTACTTC
CDR3: CASSSPREAYEQYF

J: TRBJ2-1
V: TRBV30
size: .
D: .
DNA: TGTGCCTGGAGTAAGGGACTGGCTTACAATGAGCAGTTCTTC
CDR3: CAWSKGLAYNEQFF

J: TRBJ2-2
V: TRBV2
size: once
D: TRBD1
DNA: TGTGCCAGCAGTGTACAGGGGGACGCCGGGGAGCTGTTTTTT
CDR3: CASSVQGDAGELFF

J: TRBJ2-5
V: TRBV5-4
size: .
D: TRBD1
DNA: TGTGCCAGCAGCTTGGAGGGACAGGGTCTGGGGACCCAGTACTTC
CDR3: CASSLEGQGLGTQYF

J: TRBJ1-2
V: TRBV11-3
size: .
D: .
DNA: TGTGCCAGCAGACTGTGCCTTACTCGTGGCTACACCTTC
CDR3: CASRLCLTRGYTF

J: TRBJ1-2
V: TRBV24-1
size: .
D: .
DNA: TGTGCCACCAGTGATTTGGAAACACCCCAATATGGCTACACCTTC
CDR3: CATSDLETPQYGYTF

J: TRBJ1-5
V: TRBV28
size: .
D: .
DNA: TGTGCCAGCAGTATTCGAAGGGGCACGAATAGCAATCAGCCCCAGCATTTT
CDR3: CASSIRRGTNSNQPQHF

J: TRBJ2-7
V: TRBV7-2
size: .
D: TRBD1
DNA: TGTGCCAGCACCCGCCGTCTACAGGGGGCTGGTCACGAGCAGTACTTC
CDR3: CASTRRLQGAGHEQYF

J: TRBJ1-1
V: TRBV19
size: .
D: .
DNA: TGTGCCAGTAGTATACTGGGAGGGCCGAACACTGAAGCTTTCTTT
CDR3: CASSILGGPNTEAFF

J: TRBJ2-7
V: TRBV20-1
size: .
D: .
DNA: TGCAGTGCTGGGGGCCACGAGCAGTACTTC
CDR3: CSAGGHEQYF

J: TRBJ2-7
V: TRBV6-5
size: .
D: TRBD1
DNA: TGTGCCAGCAGTCCGGGACAGGGAGATTCCTACTTC
CDR3: CASSPGQGDSYF

J: TRBJ2-3
V: TRBV2
size: once
D: TRBD1
DNA: TGTGCCAGCAGTTTACTTGACAGGGCTAGGGATACGCAGTATTTT
CDR3: CASSLLDRARDTQYF

J: TRBJ1-6
V: TRBV5-5
size: few
D: TRBD1
DNA: TGTGCCAGCAGCGCCGGGACAGGGAGCTCCTATAATTCACCCCTCCACTTT
CDR3: CASSAGTGSSYNSPLHF

J: TRBJ2-1
V: TRBV6-5
size: .
D: TRBD2
DNA: TGTGCCAGCAGTAGCGGTGGTAGCGGGAGGGTTGAGCAGTTCTTC
CDR3: CASSSGGSGRVEQFF

J: TRBJ2-1
V: TRBV12-3/TRBV12-4
size: .
D: TRBD2
DNA: TGTGCCAGCAGTGCGACTAGCGATGAGCAGTTCTTC
CDR3: CASSATSDEQFF

J: TRBJ2-7
V: TRBV4-2
size: .
D: .
DNA: TGTGCCAGCAGCCAAGTTGGTGACAGTCCGGACGAGCAGTACTTC
CDR3: CASSQVGDSPDEQYF

J: TRBJ1-5
V: TRBV28
size: .
D: TRBD1
DNA: TGTGCCAGCACATTAACAGGGGGCAATCAGCCCCAGCATTTT
CDR3: CASTLTGGNQPQHF

J: TRBJ2-2
V: TRBV5-1
size: .
D: .
DNA: TGCGCCAGCAGCTTCGGGAGAACCGGGGAGCTGTTTTTT
CDR3: CASSFGRTGELFF

J: TRBJ2-7
V: TRBV3-1/TRBV3-2
size: .
D: TRBD2
DNA: TGTGCCAGCAGCCAAGGGACTAGCGGTTCGGAACAGTACTTC
CDR3: CASSQGTSGSEQYF

J: TRBJ1-4
V: TRBV24-1
size: .
D: .
DNA: TGTGCCACCAACTCAGGGGCGAGCGCAACTAATGAAAAACTGTTTTTT
CDR3: CATNSGASATNEKLFF